The rows below give T cell receptor beta chains drawn from one sample of a study of T-cell memory formation after mild COVID-19. TCRdb re-called the 5' RACE reads through MiXCR, storing one row per CDR3 protein. Of around 410,000 distinct CDR3 sequences listed, roughly a quarter are singletons. The sequencing input was PBMCs or a T cell subset sorted from them (not recorded which). These receptors originate from an adult woman who had mild COVID-19 (a few samples of this study predate the infection). Cell type and time point are not known. Both conserved end residues are part of each CDR3. A D gene is named only where the DNA matches it firmly. Clone size appears in some rows only: once, few, many, or a class for an expanded clone.

j_gene: TRBJ2-3; abundance: NA; v_gene: TRBV4-1; d_gene: TRBD2; CDR3aa: CASSQEVASGGNTDTQYF; CDR3nt: TGCGCCAGCAGCCAAGAAGTTGCTAGCGGGGGAAACACAGATACGCAGTATTTT
j_gene: TRBJ2-1; abundance: few; v_gene: TRBV24-1; d_gene: TRBD2; CDR3aa: CATGASGGSFPDEQFF; CDR3nt: TGTGCCACAGGGGCTAGCGGGGGGTCTTTCCCGGATGAGCAGTTCTTC
j_gene: TRBJ2-2; abundance: few; v_gene: TRBV4-2; d_gene: TRBD1; CDR3aa: CASSRVGQSNTGELFF; CDR3nt: TGTGCCAGCAGCCGGGTGGGACAGTCGAACACCGGGGAGCTGTTTTTT
j_gene: TRBJ2-3; abundance: NA; v_gene: TRBV20-1; d_gene: NA; CDR3aa: CSASLSGTISTDTQYF; CDR3nt: TGCAGTGCTAGCCTGTCTGGGACCATTAGCACAGATACGCAGTATTTT
j_gene: TRBJ2-5; abundance: few; v_gene: TRBV7-9; d_gene: NA; CDR3aa: CASSLAAGETQYF; CDR3nt: TGTGCCAGCAGCTTAGCGGCCGGGGAGACCCAGTACTTC
j_gene: TRBJ1-2; abundance: NA; v_gene: TRBV5-1; d_gene: TRBD1; CDR3aa: CASSTGTGSFDYGYTF; CDR3nt: TGCGCCAGCAGCACCGGGACAGGTTCCTTTGACTATGGCTACACCTTC
j_gene: TRBJ2-7; abundance: few; v_gene: TRBV29-1; d_gene: NA; CDR3aa: CSVGQENHEQYF; CDR3nt: TGCAGCGTTGGACAGGAAAACCACGAGCAGTACTTC
j_gene: TRBJ1-2; abundance: NA; v_gene: TRBV7-2; d_gene: TRBD1; CDR3aa: CASSSGNRGDYGYTF; CDR3nt: TGTGCCAGCAGCTCCGGTAACAGGGGTGACTATGGCTACACCTTC
j_gene: TRBJ1-2; abundance: NA; v_gene: TRBV12-3/TRBV12-4; d_gene: NA; CDR3aa: CASSLPRKKNGYTF; CDR3nt: TGTGCCAGCAGCCTACCGAGGAAAAAAAATGGCTACACCTTC
j_gene: TRBJ2-3; abundance: few; v_gene: TRBV7-2; d_gene: NA; CDR3aa: CASSLVGRGAATDTQYF; CDR3nt: TGTGCCAGCAGCTTAGTGGGGCGTGGGGCGGCCACAGATACGCAGTATTTT
j_gene: TRBJ2-1; abundance: few; v_gene: TRBV7-6; d_gene: NA; CDR3aa: CASSFGTPPLYNEQFF; CDR3nt: TGTGCCAGCAGCTTTGGGACCCCCCCCTTATACAATGAGCAGTTCTTC
j_gene: TRBJ2-5; abundance: few; v_gene: TRBV4-1; d_gene: NA; CDR3aa: CASSQGGRETQYF; CDR3nt: TGCGCCAGCAGCCAAGGGGGCCGGGAGACCCAGTACTTC
j_gene: TRBJ2-4; abundance: NA; v_gene: TRBV7-8; d_gene: TRBD1; CDR3aa: CASSHYLTGRTLAKNIQYF; CDR3nt: TGTGCCAGCAGCCATTATCTGACAGGGCGAACTCTAGCCAAAAACATTCAGTACTTC
j_gene: TRBJ1-4; abundance: NA; v_gene: TRBV7-9; d_gene: TRBD1; CDR3aa: CASSLGTGMRNEKLFF; CDR3nt: TGTGCCAGCAGCCTCGGGACAGGGATGAGAAATGAAAAACTGTTTTTT
j_gene: TRBJ1-4; abundance: NA; v_gene: TRBV6-6; d_gene: NA; CDR3aa: CASSTFTTGAEKLFF; CDR3nt: TGTGCCAGCAGTACCTTCACGACCGGGGCCGAAAAACTGTTTTTT
j_gene: TRBJ2-3; abundance: few; v_gene: TRBV5-1; d_gene: NA; CDR3aa: CASSTNRDDTQYF; CDR3nt: TGCGCCAGCAGCACAAACAGGGACGATACGCAGTATTTT
j_gene: TRBJ1-5; abundance: NA; v_gene: TRBV5-1; d_gene: NA; CDR3aa: CASSVGTENQPQHF; CDR3nt: TGCGCCAGCAGCGTCGGGACTGAGAATCAGCCCCAGCATTTT
j_gene: TRBJ2-1; abundance: NA; v_gene: TRBV12-3/TRBV12-4; d_gene: NA; CDR3aa: CASSVQGWNEQFF; CDR3nt: TGTGCCAGCAGTGTACAGGGTTGGAATGAGCAGTTCTTC
j_gene: TRBJ2-7; abundance: many; v_gene: TRBV7-8; d_gene: TRBD2; CDR3aa: CASSFAGAGYEQYF; CDR3nt: TGTGCCAGCAGCTTTGCGGGAGCGGGGTACGAGCAGTACTTC
j_gene: TRBJ2-7; abundance: few; v_gene: TRBV4-2; d_gene: NA; CDR3aa: CASSQEAPPASYEQYF; CDR3nt: TGTGCCAGCAGCCAAGAAGCCCCCCCCGCTTCCTACGAGCAGTACTTC
j_gene: TRBJ1-5; abundance: NA; v_gene: TRBV24-1; d_gene: NA; CDR3aa: CATAPGDYQPQHF; CDR3nt: TGTGCCACCGCCCCGGGAGACTATCAGCCCCAGCATTTT
j_gene: TRBJ2-7; abundance: NA; v_gene: TRBV24-1; d_gene: NA; CDR3aa: CATSDTRGIAYEQYF; CDR3nt: TGTGCCACCAGTGACACTCGAGGGATAGCCTACGAGCAGTACTTC
j_gene: TRBJ1-5; abundance: NA; v_gene: TRBV18; d_gene: NA; CDR3aa: CASSPRGTASNQPQHF; CDR3nt: TGTGCCAGCTCACCACGGGGAACGGCTAGCAATCAGCCCCAGCATTTT
j_gene: TRBJ2-7; abundance: NA; v_gene: TRBV6-2/TRBV6-3; d_gene: NA; CDR3aa: CASSYSGSGTWISYEQYF; CDR3nt: TGTGCCAGCAGTTACTCTGGGTCTGGGACGTGGATATCCTACGAGCAGTACTTC
j_gene: TRBJ2-1; abundance: NA; v_gene: TRBV7-8; d_gene: TRBD2; CDR3aa: CASSSVAGGFFDEQFF; CDR3nt: TGTGCCAGCAGCTCCGTAGCGGGGGGGTTTTTCGATGAGCAGTTCTTC
j_gene: TRBJ2-7; abundance: NA; v_gene: TRBV27; d_gene: NA; CDR3aa: CASSLLGISYEQYF; CDR3nt: TGTGCCAGCAGTTTATTGGGAATCTCCTACGAGCAGTACTTC